The subject of this entry is one TCR beta chain. This record comes from a study of blood T cell repertoires in COVID-19. Study members were between roughly 18 and 100 years old and lived in 24 US regions. Trimming shortened V by 3 bases and J by 4 bases, and 9 bases separated the two germline ends. The CDR3 spans 14 residues. Germline V gene lookup returns CDR1 KGHDR and CDR2 SFDVKD. The repertoire was sequenced with immunoSEQ multiplex PCR; TCRdb's copy has only in-frame clones and lacks some. The data contain fewer than 450,000 clones, 90% of them seen just once; the ten biggest clones take up more than 0.55%.

The chain uses TRBV24-1 and TRBJ2-1; D is uncertain. The TCR originated in a man between 18 and 35 years old who had recovered from COVID-19. Sequenced input: PBMCs or T cells enriched from blood (not recorded which). The CDR3 reads CATSDTSDYNEQFF. The CDR3, as DNA: TGTGCCACCAGTGATACAAGCGATTACAATGAGCAGTTCTTC.